This T cell receptor beta chain was recovered during a study of blood T cell repertoires in COVID-19. Across the study: COVID-19 samples from acute and convalescent phases originated in the United States, Italy and Spain. T cells, B-cell-depleted T cells, or PBMCs provided the cDNA or gDNA that served as material.

TCRdb's table, derived via immunoSEQ multiplex PCR, lists solely in-frame clones and lacks some. The sample includes about 300,000 clones, approximately 89% of them seen just once. The CDR3 is made up of 14 amino acids. Germline loops: CDR1 SNHLY, CDR2 FYNNEI. V dropped 6 bases and J dropped 0 bases, with 11 bases sitting between them. This receptor was obtained from a woman aged 25 to 45 who had recovered from COVID-19. The sample was peripheral blood. This sequence joins TRBV2 and TRBJ1-1, with D perhaps matching TRBD1 (5 bases). The CDR3 region has the DNA TGTGCCAGCAGCCCGGGACTTATGAACACTGAAGCTTTCTTT. This sequence encodes CASSPGLMNTEAFF.